These 11 T cell receptor beta chains share one sample of origin, sequenced in a study of cytotoxic CD8 clonotypes in ibrutinib-treated CLL. TCRdb's table, derived via immunoSEQ multiplex PCR, lists solely in-frame clones and lacks some. The sample holds 140,000 to 150,000 clones; roughly three quarters are singletons and the top ten take 4.5% to 6.5%. This sample comprised PBMCs, obtained after 24 months of ibrutinib treatment. The receptors here all came from a human donor with chronic lymphocytic leukemia.

This chain connects TRBV7-3 to TRBJ2-1; D is uncertain. Germline V CDR1 and CDR2: SGHTA, FQGTGA. CDR3 size: 13 residues. Trimming removed 5 bases at V and 10 bases at J, with 15 bases between. DNA for the CDR3: TGTGCCAGCAGCCCCGGACCGGACGGGGAGCAGTTCTTC. Amino acids: CASSPGPDGEQFF.

This clone has more than one count but fewer than ten. The chain uses TRBV27 and TRBJ1-5; D not resolved. V was shortened by 5 bases and J by 1 base, with 9 bases between the two germline ends. Germline values: CDR1 MNHEY, CDR2 SMNVEV (reference sequence). The length of the CDR3 is 14 residues. DNA of the CDR3: TGTGCCAGCAGTCGGCGGTGGAGCAATCAGCCCCAGCATTTT. This sequence encodes CASSRRWSNQPQHF.

The CDR3 DNA follows: TGTGCCAGCAGCCAAGCGGGGGCTGGGAGCTCCTACGAGCAGTACTTC. It codes for CASSQAGAGSSYEQYF. This sequence joins TRBV7-3 and TRBJ2-7, with TRBD2 matching 8 bases. This CDR3 is 16 amino acids long. Germline V gene data show CDR1 as SGHTA and CDR2 as FQGTGA. The trim removed 5 bases at V and 0 bases at J, leaving 9 bases unmatched.

The chain links TRBV2 to TRBJ2-1, with 10 bases identical to TRBD1. V shed 9 bases, J shed 7 bases, and the junction held 0 bases outside the gene matches. The CDR3 contains 11 residues. Germline CDR1 reads SNHLY; CDR2 reads FYNNEI. CDR3 amino acids: CARGQGNEQFF. CDR3 DNA: TGTGCCAGGGGACAGGGGAATGAGCAGTTCTTC.

The V call is TRBV19, the J call TRBJ2-5; D ambiguous. The CDR3 covers 11 residues. V was trimmed by 6 bases and J by 5 bases, leaving 7 bases between them. Germline V lookup: CDR1 LNHDA, CDR2 SQIVND (reference sequence). The CDR3 DNA follows: TGTGCCAGTAGGGTGGGGGAGACCCAGTACTTC. It specifies CASRVGETQYF.

This clone was observed at least ten times. V is TRBV4-2 and J is TRBJ2-4; TRBD2 matches at 11 bases. Germline-derived CDR1 and CDR2 are LGHNA and YNFKEQ. V was clipped by 0 bases and J by 6 bases; unmatched bases: 4. The CDR3 has 16 amino acids. The CDR3 bases are TGTGCCAGCAGCCAAGATGGCGGGACTAGCGGAAACATTCAGTACTTC. This gives the protein CASSQDGGTSGNIQYF.

This CDR3 is CATKVWGAETQYF. In DNA, the CDR3 is TGTGCCACCAAGGTTTGGGGGGCGGAGACCCAGTACTTC. The V gene is TRBV7-9, the J gene TRBJ2-5; TRBD1 or TRBD2 may be the D gene (6 bases each). Trimming cost V 10 bases and J 5 bases, with 17 bases left between them. The germline V gene encodes CDR1 SEHNR and CDR2 FQNEAQ (reference sequence). CDR3 length: 13 amino acids.

CDR3 DNA: TGTGCCAGCTCACCCCGATTGGACGGTATGTCTGGGGCCAACGTCCTGACTTTC. It is translated as CASSPRLDGMSGANVLTF. The rearrangement links TRBV18 to TRBJ2-6, with no clear D. The CDR3 runs 18 residues. Germline CDR1 reads KGHSH; CDR2 reads LQKENI. The V end was cut by 3 bases, the J end by 1 base, with 16 bases between.

This clone was observed at least ten times. The chain employs TRBV4-2 and TRBJ2-1; 7 bases are shared with TRBD2. The CDR3 has 16 residues. Trimming cost V 1 base and J 11 bases; bases outside gene matches: 14. The germline V gene encodes CDR1 LGHNA and CDR2 YNFKEQ. Here the CDR3 reads CASSQGVGLVVGKQFF. CDR3 nucleotides: TGTGCCAGCAGCCAAGGGGTCGGACTAGTGGTGGGAAAGCAGTTCTTC.

This clone was seen a few times. The CDR3 DNA reads as TGCGCCAGCAGCGGGGCCTACGAGCAGTACTTC. Translating it yields CASSGAYEQYF. The rearrangement joins TRBV5-1 to TRBJ2-7; D gene ambiguous. The length of the CDR3 is 11 residues. The germline V gene has CDR1 SGHRS and CDR2 YFSETQ. V was pared by 4 bases and J by 2 bases, with 4 bases between.

V gene TRBV18 combines with J gene TRBJ2-1; 9 nucleotides line up with TRBD2. CDR1 is KGHSH and CDR2 is LQKENI in the germline V gene. V shed 3 bases, J shed 6 bases, and the junction held 6 bases outside the gene matches. The length of the CDR3 is 15 residues. As DNA, the CDR3 is TGTGCCAGCTCACCCGGGGCTAGCGGGACCAATGAGCAGTTCTTC. The encoded protein is CASSPGASGTNEQFF. Full variable domain (rest looked up from reference TRBV18 and TRBJ2-1): NAGVMQNPRHLVRRRGQEARLRCSPMKGHSHVYWYRQLPEEGLKFMVYLQKENIIDESGMPKERFSAEFPKEGPSILRIQQVVRGDSAAYFCASSPGASGTNEQFFGPGTRLTVL.